Below, 19 T cell receptor beta chains from the same sample are listed, as sequenced in a study of human T cells and chemical hapten exposure. Each CDR3 protein gets one entry after TCRdb re-called the RACE reads with MiXCR. This table holds tens of thousands of distinct CDR3 sequences, roughly 12% found once. Time point here: pre-sensitization, week 0. As to treatment: therapeutic diphenylcyclopropenone sensitization with weekly scalp DPC. From whole blood left unfractionated, total RNA was extracted. The specimen was whole blood, collected in connection with sensitization to the hapten diphenylcyclopropenone (DPC). Receptors originate from a middle-aged woman with alopecia areata. Some clones in this sample may be carry-over from other donors' samples.

The gene calls are TRBV29-1 and TRBJ2-1, with 8 bases identical to TRBD1. The CDR3 length is 14 residues. Germline lookup yields CDR1 SQVTM and CDR2 ANQGSEA. V lost 4 bases to trimming and J lost 4 bases; unmatched junction nucleotides: 6. The DNA of the CDR3 is TGCAGCGTTGCAGGGGGCCTACAGTACAATGAGCAGTTCTTC. Residues: CSVAGGLQYNEQFF.

The genes are TRBV6-5 and TRBJ2-7; D perhaps matches TRBD1 (6 bases). The germline CDR1 and CDR2 sequences are MNHEY and SVGAGI. V gave up 5 bases and J gave up 7 bases, with 15 bases separating them. The CDR3 spans 13 residues. The CDR3 DNA follows: TGTGCCAGCAGTCCGGCCAGGGGCTTTGAGCAGTACTTC. Protein: CASSPARGFEQYF.

This clonotype came up many times. CDR3 DNA sequence: TGTGCCAGCAGTTCCGAGGGAGCTAGTGCCTACAATGAGCAGTTCTTC. Its translation: CASSSEGASAYNEQFF. The chain couples TRBV9 to TRBJ2-1; D is possibly TRBD2 (5 bases). The CDR3 has 16 amino acids. CDR1 is SGDLS, CDR2 YYNGEE, per germline. The V end was cut by 5 bases, the J end by 2 bases, with 17 bases between. Drawing the rest from reference TRBV9 and TRBJ2-1, the complete variable domain is DSGVTQTPKHLITATGQRVTLRCSPRSGDLSVYWYQQSLDQGLQFLIQYYNGEERAKGNILERFSAQQFPDLHSELNLSSLELGDSALYFCASSSEGASAYNEQFFGPGTRLTVL.

The chain recombines TRBV29-1 with TRBJ1-1; D ambiguous. Trimming shortened V by 7 bases and J by 0 bases, and 12 bases separated the two germline ends. The V gene's germline CDR1 is SQVTM and CDR2 ANQGSEA. The CDR3 is 13 amino acids. CDR3 in DNA: TGCAGCGCCGCGGGCCATTTGAACACTGAAGCTTTCTTT. Translating it yields CSAAGHLNTEAFF. Full variable domain (remainder filled in from reference TRBV29-1 and TRBJ1-1): SAVISQKPSRDICQRGTSLTIQCQVDSQVTMMFWYRQQPGQSLTLIATANQGSEATYESGFVIDKFPISRPNLTFSTLTVSNMSPEDSSIYLCSAAGHLNTEAFFGQGTRLTVV.

This clonotype was counted many times. This chain connects TRBV19 to TRBJ1-4; 7 nucleotides line up with TRBD1. The length of the CDR3 is 15 residues. Germline V gene data show CDR1 as LNHDA and CDR2 as SQIVND (reference sequence). Losses at the gene ends were 5 bases for V and 0 bases for J; bases not matched to a gene: 3. The CDR3 DNA sequence: TGTGCCAGTAGTCAGGGGGAAGCAACTAATGAAAAACTGTTTTTT. Protein product: CASSQGEATNEKLFF. Complete variable domain (other parts from reference TRBV19 and TRBJ1-4): DGGITQSPKYLFRKEGQNVTLSCEQNLNHDAMYWYRQDPGQGLRLIYYSQIVNDFQKGDIAEGYSVSREKKESFPLTVTSAQKNPTAFYLCASSQGEATNEKLFFGSGTQLSVL.

This clonotype was seen more than once but under ten times. The V gene is TRBV28, the J gene TRBJ2-1; TRBD2 might be the D (6 bases). V was pared by 3 bases and J by 10 bases, with 7 bases between. Looked up from germline, CDR1 is MDHEN and CDR2 is SYDVKM. The CDR3 has 11 residues. The CDR3 here is CASSFAGEQFF. The CDR3 DNA reads TGTGCCAGCAGTTTTGCGGGAGAGCAGTTCTTC.

This chain connects TRBV28 to TRBJ2-7; 7 bases agree with TRBD2. Looked up from germline, CDR1 is MDHEN and CDR2 is SYDVKM. V was clipped by 4 bases and J by 4 bases; unmatched bases: 7. This CDR3 contains 14 residues. CDR3 residues: CASSSLSGGYEQYF. CDR3 DNA sequence: TGTGCCAGCAGTTCCCTCTCGGGGGGTTACGAGCAGTACTTC.

V gene TRBV28 combines with J gene TRBJ1-1, with D unclear. Germline-derived CDR1 and CDR2 are MDHEN and SYDVKM. Trimming removed 1 base from V and 5 bases from J, with 8 bases in between. The CDR3 spans 13 residues. The CDR3 reads CASSLLVATEAFF. CDR3 nucleotides: TGTGCCAGCAGTTTATTGGTGGCGACTGAAGCTTTCTTT.

J is TRBJ1-2 and V is TRBV28; D gene uncertain. CDR1 is MDHEN, CDR2 SYDVKM, per germline. V was pared by 6 bases and J by 4 bases, with 9 bases between. The CDR3 is 12 amino acids. The CDR3 DNA follows: TGTGCCAGCAGCGGCAGCTTCTATGGCTACACCTTC. This encodes CASSGSFYGYTF.

This clonotype came up many times. The J gene is TRBJ1-4, the V gene TRBV21-1; the D call in the table, TRBD1, was not verified against the DNA. TRBV21-1 is an annotated pseudogene. CDR3 size: 16 residues. CDR3 sequence reads: CASSVPLGDRGQKLFF. CDR3 bases: TGTGCCAGCAGCGTACCCCTCGGGGACAGGGGACAAAAACTGTTTTTT.

The sample holds many counts of this clonotype. For the CDR3, the DNA is TGCGCCAGCAGTGAGTCGGCAGGAAGAGGCTACACCTTC. Amino acids: CASSESAGRGYTF. This chain connects TRBV10-2 to TRBJ1-2, with D unresolved. Trimming shortened V by 0 bases and J by 8 bases, and 10 bases separated the two germline ends. The length of the CDR3 is 13 residues. Germline V gene lookup returns CDR1 WSHSY and CDR2 SAAADI.

This clonotype was observed a few times. The genes are TRBV7-2 and TRBJ2-3, with D possibly TRBD2 on 5 matching bases. From germline, CDR1 is SGHTA and CDR2 FQGNSA. The CDR3 consists of 13 residues. V was shortened by 3 bases and J by 5 bases, with 9 bases between the two germline ends. The CDR3 DNA reads TGTGCCAGCAGCTTTATCGCGGGAGATACGCAGTATTTT. It translates to CASSFIAGDTQYF.

In this sample, this clonotype turned up a few times. J is TRBJ1-6 and V is TRBV19; the D is unclear. Trimming removed 3 bases from V and 0 bases from J, with 9 bases in between. The CDR3 runs 16 residues. The germline gives CDR1 LNHDA, CDR2 SQIVND (reference sequence). In nucleotides, the CDR3 is TGTGCCAGTAGTATCGGCGGGAGCTCCTATAATTCACCCCTCCACTTT. Translating gives CASSIGGSSYNSPLHF.

This chain uses TRBV28 with TRBJ2-5; D not certain. The CDR3 length is 13 residues. Trimming removed 6 bases from V and 3 bases from J, with 11 bases in between. Germline assignment: CDR1 MDHEN and CDR2 SYDVKM. For the CDR3, the DNA is TGTGCCAGCAGCAAGTTTGTTGAAGAGACCCAGTACTTC. This translates into CASSKFVEETQYF.

In this sample, this clonotype turned up a few times. V and J are TRBV6-5 and TRBJ2-1; 8 bases align to TRBD1. The CDR3 contains 14 residues. CDR1 is MNHEY, CDR2 SVGAGI, per germline. The junction had 7 bases not matched to a gene; V was cut back by 5 bases and J by 7 bases. The CDR3 DNA sequence: TGTGCCAGCAGTCGTCCGGGACAGGAGAATGAGCAGTTCTTC. As protein: CASSRPGQENEQFF.

There are many counts of this clonotype. The chain combines TRBV19 with TRBJ2-3; 10 positions match TRBD2. The junction had 2 bases not matched to a gene; V was cut back by 6 bases and J by 2 bases. The germline gives CDR1 LNHDA, CDR2 SQIVND (reference sequence). The CDR3 runs to 14 residues. The CDR3 region has the DNA TGTGCCAGTAGGCTAGCGGGGGACACAGATACGCAGTATTTT. As protein: CASRLAGDTDTQYF. Using reference TRBV19 and TRBJ2-3 for the parts outside the CDR3, the full variable domain is DGGITQSPKYLFRKEGQNVTLSCEQNLNHDAMYWYRQDPGQGLRLIYYSQIVNDFQKGDIAEGYSVSREKKESFPLTVTSAQKNPTAFYLCASRLAGDTDTQYFGPGTRLTVL.

The genes are TRBV11-3 and TRBJ1-1; 9 bases are shared with TRBD1. The germline gives CDR1 SGHNT, CDR2 YENEEA. The V segment lost 3 bases and the J segment 2 bases; nucleotides outside the gene matches: 1. This CDR3 has 14 residues. The CDR3 bases are TGTGCCAGCAGCTTGGACAGGGGTAACACTGAAGCTTTCTTT. Translation gives CASSLDRGNTEAFF.

This clonotype came up many times. The rearrangement joins TRBV28 to TRBJ2-5; 12 bases are shared with TRBD1. The CDR3 has 16 residues. The germline V gene has CDR1 MDHEN and CDR2 SYDVKM. Trimming took 6 bases from V and 4 from J; bases not matched to a gene: 9. CDR3 sequence reads: CASSQPGQGAGETQYF. The CDR3 nucleotides read TGTGCCAGCAGCCAACCGGGACAGGGGGCTGGAGAGACCCAGTACTTC.

On this clonotype: The junction shows a germline mismatch at one end, possibly a read error. Written as DNA, the CDR3 is TGCAGCGTTGAATGGTCTCCTTACCAAAAGACCCAGTACTTC. Amino acid sequence: CSVEWSPYQKTQYF. The chain is built from TRBV29-1 and TRBJ2-5; D gene uncertain. The CDR3 is 14 residues long. Looked up from germline, CDR1 is SQVTM and CDR2 is ANQGSEA.